This TCR beta chain was recorded in a study of CD8+CD57+ T cells in acquired aplastic anemia. About the research overall: Yields of DNA that came from sorted CD4+ and CD8+ cells averaged approximately 3.5 ug. Overall study results and limits: For CD8+ Simpson's diversity, patients and controls showed no significant difference. Around 30 was the count of CD8+ CDR3 sequences that patients shared with controls.

This CDR3 comprises 16 residues. Per the germline V gene, CDR1 is SGHTS and CDR2 is YDEGEE. With V trimmed by 4 bases and J by 2 bases, 8 bases remained unmatched. This clonotype was counted many times. What it binds is not known. The patients chosen for sequencing had shown expansion of CD8+CD57+ cells (detected by flow cytometry). Patients had undergone no therapy by the time their blood was sampled. It was genomic DNA that served as the template for profiling TCR beta VDJ and CDR3. MiXCR, applied by TCRdb to the reads, yields one record per CDR3 protein. The repertoire consists of approximately 200,000 distinct CDR3 sequences, with over 40% occurring once and the leading ten covering approximately 20%.

The sample comprised sorted CD4+, CD8+, or CD8+CD57+ T cells (not recorded which) from PBMCs. This TCR came from a human donor with aplastic anemia. The J gene is TRBJ2-1, the V gene TRBV5-8; 8 bases are a match to TRBD2. The CDR3 DNA sequence: TGTGCCAGCAGCCCTCTAGCGGGTGGGACCTACAATGAGCAGTTCTTC. The encoded protein is CASSPLAGGTYNEQFF.